A selection of T cell receptor beta chains follows, all from one sample in a study of blood T cells in healthy people across ages. In TCRdb, the 5' RACE reads were re-called with MiXCR into one record per CDR3 protein. The sample records hundreds of thousands of distinct CDR3 sequences, about a fifth being singletons. The sequenced material came from blood. Source of these receptors: a man aged 65-85 years in good health. Each CDR3 is given with its conserved first and last residue. The D gene is left open where the match is weak. The size of a clone is reported for some rows only, either as once, few or many, or as a class for expanded clones.

NA	TRBV28	12	NA	TRBJ2-5	TGTGCCACCACACAATCCCAACTGACCCAGTACTTC	CATTQSQLTQYF
many	TRBV7-8	14	NA	TRBJ2-7	TGTGCCAGCAGCTTTTCGCAGGGGACCTACGAGCAGTACTTC	CASSFSQGTYEQYF
many	TRBV11-2	15	NA	TRBJ1-2	TGTGCCAGCAGCCTGGACGGGGGGCGGAACTATGGCTACACCTTC	CASSLDGGRNYGYTF
NA	TRBV9	17	TRBD2	TRBJ2-3	TGTGCCAGCAGCGTGGGACTAGCGGGGGGGGGCACAGATACGCAGTATTTT	CASSVGLAGGGTDTQYF
few	TRBV7-2	12	NA	TRBJ2-5	TGTGCCAGCAGCCCTAGTGGAGGGTGGCAGTACTTC	CASSPSGGWQYF
NA	TRBV3-1	14	TRBD1	TRBJ2-1	TGTGCCAGCAGCCTGGGACAGGGGGTTTGGGAGCAGTTCTTC	CASSLGQGVWEQFF
NA	TRBV5-6	14	TRBD2	TRBJ2-3	TGTGCCAGCAGCCCCGCGGGGGGTGGAGATACGCAGTATTTT	CASSPAGGGDTQYF
few	TRBV9	14	NA	TRBJ1-1	TGTGCCAGCAGCGCACTTCCCATGAACACTGAAGCTTTCTTT	CASSALPMNTEAFF
few	TRBV3-1	13	NA	TRBJ2-5	TGTGCCAGCAGCCAAGCACGGTCAGAGACCCAGTACTTC	CASSQARSETQYF
NA	TRBV10-3	15	NA	TRBJ2-2	TGTGCCATCAGTGAGAGGGGGGCGCGAACCGGGGAGCTGTTTTTT	CAISERGARTGELFF
NA	TRBV20-1	18	TRBD2	TRBJ2-5	TGCAGTGTAGGAGTTGGAACTAGCGGGAGGATGTTTCAGGAGACCCAGTACTTC	CSVGVGTSGRMFQETQYF
NA	TRBV20-1	11	TRBD2	TRBJ2-7	TGCAGTGTCCAGCGGGGCTACGAGCAGTACTTC	CSVQRGYEQYF
NA	TRBV12-3/TRBV12-4	13	TRBD1	TRBJ1-2	TGTGCCAGCAGTTGGACAGGGACCTATGGCTACACCTTC	CASSWTGTYGYTF
once	TRBV12-3/TRBV12-4	14	NA	TRBJ2-5	TGTGCCAGCAGTTTCTCAGGCAGCCAAGCGGCCCAGTACTTC	CASSFSGSQAAQYF
few	TRBV6-2/TRBV6-3	19	TRBD2	TRBJ2-4	TGTGCCAGCAGTTACTCAACGACCTCGCGGGAGATAGCCAAAAACATTCAGTACTTC	CASSYSTTSREIAKNIQYF
few	TRBV6-2/TRBV6-3	15	TRBD2	TRBJ2-3	TGTGCCAGCAGTCCTAGCGGGATCCTGGCAGATACGCAGTATTTT	CASSPSGILADTQYF
many	TRBV20-1	13	NA	TRBJ2-5	TGCAGTGCTAGAAGACAGCTTCAAGAGACCCAGTACTTC	CSARRQLQETQYF
few	TRBV20-1	13	TRBD2	TRBJ2-1	TGCAGTGCTAGATACACAGCGGGATTCGAGCAGTTCTTC	CSARYTAGFEQFF
few	TRBV10-2	15	NA	TRBJ1-5	TGCGCCAGCAGTGAATGGGGAGAGGGGAATCAGCCCCAGCATTTT	CASSEWGEGNQPQHF
NA	TRBV29-1	11	NA	TRBJ2-3	TGCAGCACCGGAAAAACAGATACGCAGTATTTT	CSTGKTDTQYF
once	TRBV12-3/TRBV12-4	14	NA	TRBJ1-1	TGTGCCAGCAGCTACGACGGATCCTACACTGAAGCTTTCTTT	CASSYDGSYTEAFF
few	TRBV7-2	18	TRBD1	TRBJ1-5	TGTGCCAGCAGCTTGTACGGGACAGGGTACATGGGGAATCAGCCCCAGCATTTT	CASSLYGTGYMGNQPQHF
NA	TRBV6-5	15	NA	TRBJ2-1	TGTGCCAGCAGTCCCGGGGGGAGGGCCAGGGGCGAGCAGTTCTTC	CASSPGGRARGEQFF
few	TRBV7-2	15	NA	TRBJ2-7	TGTGCCAGCAGCTACCCCGGGATTAATATCTACGAGCAGTACTTC	CASSYPGINIYEQYF
NA	TRBV5-1	14	NA	TRBJ1-1	TGCGCCAGCAGTTTCGGGGGGCCGGGCACTGAAGCTTTCTTT	CASSFGGPGTEAFF
NA	TRBV5-5	18	TRBD2	TRBJ2-1	TGTGCCAGCAGCTTGGCCGGGACTAGCGGGGGCCCATACAATGAGCAGTTCTTC	CASSLAGTSGGPYNEQFF
many	TRBV3-1	13	NA	TRBJ1-4	TGTGCCAGCAGCCAAGGTTGGGATGAAAAACTGTTTTTT	CASSQGWDEKLFF
few	TRBV7-9	15	NA	TRBJ2-1	TGTGCCAGCAGCTTAGTGGGCAGGGGTATTAATGAGCAGTTCTTC	CASSLVGRGINEQFF
few	TRBV2	14	NA	TRBJ1-5	TGTGCCAGCAGTCGGGGGTTTAGCAATCAGCCCCAGCATTTT	CASSRGFSNQPQHF
few	TRBV3-1	15	TRBD2	TRBJ2-1	TGTGCCAGCAGCCAAGACGGGGGGGCGTACAGTGAGCAGTTCTTC	CASSQDGGAYSEQFF
few	TRBV20-1	15	NA	TRBJ1-4	TGCAGTGCTAGAGACCCGACAGGAGAAAATGAAAAGCTGTTTTTT	CSARDPTGENEKLFF
many	TRBV29-1	11	NA	TRBJ1-2	TGCAGCGTGGCGCTAGGGGAAGGCTACACCTTC	CSVALGEGYTF
NA	TRBV6-5	15	NA	TRBJ2-3	TGTGCCAGCAGTTACCAGCGGCCTAGCACAGATACGCAGTATTTT	CASSYQRPSTDTQYF
NA	TRBV18	15	NA	TRBJ2-3	TGTGCCAGCTCACCACGTTCGACTAGCACAGATACGCAGTATTTT	CASSPRSTSTDTQYF
once	TRBV3-1	18	TRBD1	TRBJ2-7	TGTGCCAGCAGCCAAGAAGAAACATTGGGGACAGGGGTTTACGAGCAGTACTTC	CASSQEETLGTGVYEQYF
once	TRBV6-5	15	NA	TRBJ2-2	TGTGCCAGCAGTACCCAGGCCGCGAACACCGGGGAGCTGTTTTTT	CASSTQAANTGELFF
NA	TRBV5-1	13	NA	TRBJ2-7	TGCGCCAGCACCCGGGACTTCAACTACGAGCAGTACTTC	CASTRDFNYEQYF
NA	TRBV5-1	14	NA	TRBJ2-7	TGCGCCAGCAGCTCGCTCCGGGAGTCCTACGAGCAGTACTTC	CASSSLRESYEQYF
NA	TRBV10-2	12	NA	TRBJ2-7	TGCGCCAGCAGTACTAGCAAGTACGAGCAGTACTTC	CASSTSKYEQYF
NA	TRBV7-8	14	NA	TRBJ2-5	TGTGCCAGCAGGGAGACGTTAGTACGGGAGACCCAGTACTTC	CASRETLVRETQYF
NA	TRBV12-3/TRBV12-4	14	TRBD1	TRBJ1-1	TGTGCCAGCAGCCGGGGACAGGGGCGGCCTGAAGCTTTCTTT	CASSRGQGRPEAFF
NA	TRBV29-1	12	NA	TRBJ2-3	TGCAGCGTTGACGAGGGCGGAAATACGCAGTATTTT	CSVDEGGNTQYF
few	TRBV18	14	TRBD1	TRBJ1-2	TGTGCCAGCTCACGAGACAGGGACTCCTATGGCTACACCTTC	CASSRDRDSYGYTF
few	TRBV7-9	16	TRBD1	TRBJ2-5	TGTGCCAGCAGACCACAGGACAGGGGGTTCCAAGAGACCCAGTACTTC	CASRPQDRGFQETQYF
NA	TRBV3-1	12	NA	TRBJ2-7	TGTACCAGCAAGGTACCCTCCTACGAGCAGTACTTC	CTSKVPSYEQYF
few	TRBV20-1	15	TRBD1	TRBJ1-1	TGCAGTGCTCCGGGACAGGGGTCCTTAAACACTGAAGCTTTCTTT	CSAPGQGSLNTEAFF
few	TRBV20-1	13	TRBD1	TRBJ1-6	TGCAGTGTTGGGGACAGGGTCGATTCACCCCTCCACTTT	CSVGDRVDSPLHF
NA	TRBV20-1	15	NA	TRBJ2-3	TGCAGTGCTAGGGGTGGTGGCGGGGCAAGAGATACGCAGTATTTT	CSARGGGGARDTQYF
NA	TRBV28	13	NA	TRBJ1-2	TGTGCCAGCAATCCGCGCGGGGGAAGTGGCTACACCTTC	CASNPRGGSGYTF
NA	TRBV10-3	14	NA	TRBJ2-7	TGTGCCATCAGAACCGGGACTGGTTCCTACGAGCAGTACTTC	CAIRTGTGSYEQYF